The 13 T cell receptor beta chains below all came from one sample that was sequenced in a study of radiation and T cells in renal cell carcinoma. Specified time point: blood 2 weeks post-SBRT. Treatment defined: 15 Gy SBRT to primary tumor, nephrectomy 4 weeks later. Generated by immunoSEQ multiplex PCR, the TCRdb table keeps only in-frame clones and is missing some. The data hold about 130,000 clones, with 88% observed a single time. Specimen: blood, collected from a patient whose treatment included radiotherapy and nephrectomy. Receptors were obtained from a woman between 70 and 85 years old with renal cell carcinoma.

This clone has just a few counts. This chain connects TRBV20-1 to TRBJ2-5; D gene ambiguous. The germline V gene encodes CDR1 DFQATT and CDR2 SNEGSKA (reference sequence). The CDR3 consists of 11 residues. V was pared by 1 base and J by 9 bases, with 9 bases between. Here the CDR3 reads CSARASKPQYF. The CDR3, as DNA: TGCAGTGCTAGAGCATCAAAGCCCCAGTACTTC.

V and J are TRBV5-4 and TRBJ2-3, with TRBD2 matching 11 bases. From germline, CDR1 is SGHNT and CDR2 YYREEE (reference sequence). The CDR3 is 17 amino acids. The J segment lost 5 bases and the V segment lost 0 bases, leaving 8 bases of the junction unmatched. DNA for the CDR3: TGTGCCAGCAGCTTGGATGGTAGCGGGGGGGGTCGAGATACGCAGTATTTT. Translated, it gives CASSLDGSGGGRDTQYF.

The chain has TRBV6-6 and TRBJ1-2; tentative D call: TRBD1 (5 bases). V lost 3 bases and J lost 8, with 16 bases in between. CDR1 is MNHNY, CDR2 SVGAGI, per germline (reference sequence). CDR3 length: 14 residues. The CDR3 loop is CASSYEGRGWGYTF. In DNA, the CDR3 is TGTGCCAGCAGTTATGAGGGACGGGGATGGGGCTACACCTTC.

On this clone: The same CDR3 arises from other DNA sequences in this sample as well. The rearrangement joins TRBV29-1 to TRBJ1-5; TRBD1 agrees at 8 bases. The CDR3 covers 13 residues. The J segment lost 4 bases and the V segment lost 6 bases, leaving 5 bases of the junction unmatched. Looked up from germline, CDR1 is SQVTM and CDR2 is ANQGSEA. CDR3 DNA sequence: TGCAGCGTAGGACAGGGTCGGAATCAGCCCCAGCATTTT. It specifies CSVGQGRNQPQHF.

In this sample, this clone turned up once. The rearrangement joins TRBV6-1 to TRBJ1-1; 10 nucleotides agree with TRBD1. Germline trimming cut 4 bases from V and 1 base from J; bases unmatched to any gene: 9. Germline values: CDR1 MNHNS, CDR2 SASEGT. The CDR3 loop spans 17 amino acids. As DNA, the CDR3 is TGTGCCAGCAGTGTCGTCCCGGGACAGGGGACGAACACTGAAGCTTTCTTT. Translating it yields CASSVVPGQGTNTEAFF.

This sequence joins TRBV11-2 and TRBJ1-1, with D maybe TRBD1 (5 bases). CDR1 SGHAT and CDR2 FQNNGV come from the germline V gene. Trimming left V 6 bases short and J 4 bases short, with 12 bases between. This CDR3 contains 13 residues. Here the CDR3 DNA reads TGTGCCAGCAGACGGGACCCGGGCACTGAAGCTTTCTTT. Translating gives CASRRDPGTEAFF.

The rearrangement links TRBV4-1 to TRBJ1-3, with D unresolved. CDR3 length: 15 amino acids. Germline V gene lookup returns CDR1 MGHRA and CDR2 YSYEKL. Trimming shortened V by 4 bases and J by 0 bases, and 10 bases separated the two germline ends. In DNA, the CDR3 is TGCGCCAGCAGCCCGGGCGCTTTCTCTGGAAACACCATATATTTT. Protein sequence: CASSPGAFSGNTIYF.

The genes are TRBV5-1 and TRBJ1-2; D is unclear. The CDR3 length is 15 residues. Germline assignment: CDR1 SGHRS and CDR2 YFSETQ. V gave up 2 bases and J gave up 4 bases, with 15 bases separating them. In DNA form, the CDR3 reads TGCGCCAGCAGCTTAATACAACAACCGTTCTATGGCTACACCTTC. Its protein product is CASSLIQQPFYGYTF.

J is TRBJ1-1 and V is TRBV30, with 8 positions matching TRBD1. Germline CDR1 reads GTSNPN; CDR2 reads SVGIG (reference sequence). V gave up 4 bases and J gave up 5 bases; unmatched junction bases: 9. The CDR3 covers 14 residues. CDR3 sequence reads: CAWTWTGKRTEAFF. The CDR3 DNA follows: TGTGCCTGGACTTGGACAGGGAAACGTACTGAAGCTTTCTTT.

The V gene is TRBV11-2, the J gene TRBJ1-1, with no clear D. The ends were cut back, 3 bases at V and 8 bases at J, with 4 bases in the middle. Germline CDR1 and CDR2: SGHAT and FQNNGV. This CDR3 is 10 amino acids long. In nucleotides, the CDR3 is TGTGCCAGCAGCTTTAGAGAAGCTTTCTTT. Amino acids: CASSFREAFF. The full variable domain, with the rest looked up from reference TRBV11-2 and TRBJ1-1, is EAGVAQSPRYKIIEKRQSVAFWCNPISGHATLYWYQQILGQGPKLLIQFQNNGVVDDSQLPKDRFSAERLKGVDSTLKIQPAKLEDSAVYLCASSFREAFFGQGTRLTVV.

The chain has TRBV9 and TRBJ1-2; a possible D gene is TRBD1 (5 bases). Germline V gene sequence: CDR1 SGDLS, CDR2 YYNGEE. Between the trimmed V and J ends, which lost 0 bases and 4 bases, there was a span of 10 bases. The CDR3 has 14 residues. CDR3 DNA: TGTGCCAGCAGCGTAGGGCAGGGCGCCTATGGCTACACCTTC. Translated: CASSVGQGAYGYTF.

The rearrangement links TRBV2 to TRBJ1-3, with TRBD1 as a possible D gene (5 bases). Germline V CDR1 and CDR2: SNHLY, FYNNEI. The CDR3 runs 15 residues. Trimming left V 2 bases short and J 3 bases short, with 11 bases between. CDR3 nucleotide sequence: TGTGCCAGCAGTGAACGCAGCAGGGTTGGAAACACCATATATTTT. This translates into CASSERSRVGNTIYF.

This chain connects TRBV5-1 to TRBJ2-5; 7 positions agree with TRBD1. The CDR3 covers 11 residues. CDR1 is SGHRS, CDR2 YFSETQ, per germline. V lost 3 bases to trimming and J lost 7 bases; unmatched junction nucleotides: 0. CDR3 sequence: CASSWTGTQYF. The CDR3 bases are TGCGCCAGCAGCTGGACAGGGACCCAGTACTTC. The full variable domain, rest sourced from reference TRBV5-1 and TRBJ2-5, is KAGVTQTPRYLIKTRGQQVTLSCSPISGHRSVSWYQQTPGQGLQFLFEYFSETQRNKGNFPGRFSGRQFSNSRSEMNVSTLELGDSALYLCASSWTGTQYFGPGTRLLVL.